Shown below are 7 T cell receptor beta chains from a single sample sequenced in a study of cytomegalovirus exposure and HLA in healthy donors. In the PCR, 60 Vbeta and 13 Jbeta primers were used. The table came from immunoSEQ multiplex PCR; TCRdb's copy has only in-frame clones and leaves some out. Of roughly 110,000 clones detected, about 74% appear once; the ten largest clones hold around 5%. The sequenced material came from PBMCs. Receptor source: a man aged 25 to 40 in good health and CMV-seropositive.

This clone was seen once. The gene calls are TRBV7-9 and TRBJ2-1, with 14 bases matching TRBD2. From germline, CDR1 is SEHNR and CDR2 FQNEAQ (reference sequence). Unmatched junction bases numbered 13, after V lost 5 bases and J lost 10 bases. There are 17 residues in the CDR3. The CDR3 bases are TGTGCCAGCAGCCAACGACTAGCGGGGGGGGCGAGGCGGGAGCAGTTCTTC. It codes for CASSQRLAGGARREQFF.

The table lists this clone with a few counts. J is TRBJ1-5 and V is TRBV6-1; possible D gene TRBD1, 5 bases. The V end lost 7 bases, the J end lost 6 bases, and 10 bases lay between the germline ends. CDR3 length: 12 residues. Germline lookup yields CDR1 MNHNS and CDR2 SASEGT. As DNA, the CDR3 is TGTGCCAGCACCCCAGGGATTCAGCCCCAGCATTTT. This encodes CASTPGIQPQHF.

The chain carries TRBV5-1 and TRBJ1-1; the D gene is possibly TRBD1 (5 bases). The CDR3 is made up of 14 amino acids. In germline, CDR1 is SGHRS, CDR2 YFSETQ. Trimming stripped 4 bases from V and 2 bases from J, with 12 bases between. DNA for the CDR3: TGCGCCAGCAGCACATCGACAGCCAACACTGAAGCTTTCTTT. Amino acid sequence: CASSTSTANTEAFF. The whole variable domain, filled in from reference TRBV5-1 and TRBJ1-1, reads KAGVTQTPRYLIKTRGQQVTLSCSPISGHRSVSWYQQTPGQGLQFLFEYFSETQRNKGNFPGRFSGRQFSNSRSEMNVSTLELGDSALYLCASSTSTANTEAFFGQGTRLTVV.

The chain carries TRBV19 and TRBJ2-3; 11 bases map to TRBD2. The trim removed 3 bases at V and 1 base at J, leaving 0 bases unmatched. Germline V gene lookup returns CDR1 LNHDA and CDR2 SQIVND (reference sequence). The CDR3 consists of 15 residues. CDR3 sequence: CASSMTSGGTDTQYF. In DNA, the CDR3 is TGTGCCAGTAGTATGACTAGCGGGGGCACAGATACGCAGTATTTT. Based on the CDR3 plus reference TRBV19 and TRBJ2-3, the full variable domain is DGGITQSPKYLFRKEGQNVTLSCEQNLNHDAMYWYRQDPGQGLRLIYYSQIVNDFQKGDIAEGYSVSREKKESFPLTVTSAQKNPTAFYLCASSMTSGGTDTQYFGPGTRLTVL.

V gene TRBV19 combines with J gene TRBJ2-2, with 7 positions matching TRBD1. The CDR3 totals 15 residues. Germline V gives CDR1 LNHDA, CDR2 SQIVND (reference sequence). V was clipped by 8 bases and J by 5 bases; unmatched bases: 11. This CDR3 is CASLRQGELTGELFF. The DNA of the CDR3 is TGTGCCAGTCTAAGACAGGGCGAGTTAACCGGGGAGCTGTTTTTT.

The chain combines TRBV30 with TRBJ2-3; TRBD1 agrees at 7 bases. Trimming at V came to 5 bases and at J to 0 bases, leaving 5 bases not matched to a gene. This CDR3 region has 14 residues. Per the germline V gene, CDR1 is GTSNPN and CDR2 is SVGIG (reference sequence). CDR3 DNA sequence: TGTGCCTGGGCAGACAGGGCTAGCACAGATACGCAGTATTTT. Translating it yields CAWADRASTDTQYF.

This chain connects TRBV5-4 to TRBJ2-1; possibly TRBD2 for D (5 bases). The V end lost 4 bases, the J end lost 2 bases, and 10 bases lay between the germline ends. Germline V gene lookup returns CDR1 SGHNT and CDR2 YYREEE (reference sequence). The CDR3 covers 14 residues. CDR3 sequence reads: CASSPDGTYNEQFF. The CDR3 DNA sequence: TGTGCCAGCAGCCCCGACGGGACCTACAATGAGCAGTTCTTC.